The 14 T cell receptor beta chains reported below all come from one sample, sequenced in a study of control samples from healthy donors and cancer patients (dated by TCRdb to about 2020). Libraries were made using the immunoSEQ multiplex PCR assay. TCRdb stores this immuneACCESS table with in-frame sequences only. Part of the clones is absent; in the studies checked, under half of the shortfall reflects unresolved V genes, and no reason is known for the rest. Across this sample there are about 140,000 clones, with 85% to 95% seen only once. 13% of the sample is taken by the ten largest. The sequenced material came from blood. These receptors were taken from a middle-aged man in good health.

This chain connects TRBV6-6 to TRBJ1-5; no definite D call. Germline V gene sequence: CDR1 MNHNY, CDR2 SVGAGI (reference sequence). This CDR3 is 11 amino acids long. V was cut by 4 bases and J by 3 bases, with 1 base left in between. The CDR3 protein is CASSSNQPQHF. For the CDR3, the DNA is TGTGCCAGCAGTTCCAATCAGCCCCAGCATTTT.

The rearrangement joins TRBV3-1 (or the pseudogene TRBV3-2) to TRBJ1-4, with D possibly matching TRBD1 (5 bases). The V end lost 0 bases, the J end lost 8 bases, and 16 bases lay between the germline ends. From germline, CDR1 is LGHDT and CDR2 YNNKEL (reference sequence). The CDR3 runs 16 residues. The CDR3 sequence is CASSQDVRGAEEKLFF. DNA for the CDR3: TGTGCCAGCAGCCAAGATGTTCGCGGGGCGGAGGAAAAACTGTTTTTT.

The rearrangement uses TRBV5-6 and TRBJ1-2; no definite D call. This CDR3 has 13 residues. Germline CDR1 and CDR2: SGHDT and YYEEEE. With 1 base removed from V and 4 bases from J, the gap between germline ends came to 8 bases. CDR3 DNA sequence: TGTGCCAGCAGCTTGCCAAGCGGCTATGGCTACACCTTC. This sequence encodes CASSLPSGYGYTF.

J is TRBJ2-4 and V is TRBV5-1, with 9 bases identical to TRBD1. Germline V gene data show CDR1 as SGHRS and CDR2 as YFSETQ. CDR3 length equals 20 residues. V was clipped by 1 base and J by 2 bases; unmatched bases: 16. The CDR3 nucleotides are TGCGCCAGCAGCTTGTTTTTTTCCAGAGCGTACAGGGGGCCCAAAAACATTCAGTACTTC. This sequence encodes CASSLFFSRAYRGPKNIQYF.

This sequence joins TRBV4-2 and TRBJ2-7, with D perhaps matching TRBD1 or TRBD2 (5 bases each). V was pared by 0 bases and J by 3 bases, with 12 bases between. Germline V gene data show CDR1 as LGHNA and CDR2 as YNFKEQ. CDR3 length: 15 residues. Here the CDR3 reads CASSQERVGVYEQYF. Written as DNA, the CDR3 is TGTGCCAGCAGCCAAGAGAGGGTGGGGGTCTACGAGCAGTACTTC.

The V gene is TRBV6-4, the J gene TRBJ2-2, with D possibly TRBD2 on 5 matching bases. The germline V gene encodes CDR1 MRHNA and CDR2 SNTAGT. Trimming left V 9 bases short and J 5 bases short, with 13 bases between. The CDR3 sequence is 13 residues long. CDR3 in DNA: TGTGCCAGACCCAGGTCGGGGACCGGGGAGCTGTTTTTT. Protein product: CARPRSGTGELFF.

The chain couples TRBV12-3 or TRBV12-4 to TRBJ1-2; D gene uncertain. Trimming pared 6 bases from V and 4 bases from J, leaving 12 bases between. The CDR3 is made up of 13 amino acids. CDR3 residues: CASSPAGLYGYTF. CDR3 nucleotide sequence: TGTGCCAGCAGCCCGGCAGGCCTCTATGGCTACACCTTC.

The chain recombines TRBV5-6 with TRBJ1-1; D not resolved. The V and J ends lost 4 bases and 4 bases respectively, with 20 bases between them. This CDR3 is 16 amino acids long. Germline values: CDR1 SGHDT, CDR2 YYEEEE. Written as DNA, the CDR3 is TGTGCCAGCAGCAATCCCTTATCCGGGAAGGCCACTGAAGCTTTCTTT. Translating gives CASSNPLSGKATEAFF.

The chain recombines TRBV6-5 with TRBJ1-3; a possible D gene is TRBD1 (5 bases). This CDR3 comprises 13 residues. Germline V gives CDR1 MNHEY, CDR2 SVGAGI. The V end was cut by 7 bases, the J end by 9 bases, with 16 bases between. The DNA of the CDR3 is TGTGCCAGCACCGGGGCCTCGAGAGGCACCATATATTTT. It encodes CASTGASRGTIYF.

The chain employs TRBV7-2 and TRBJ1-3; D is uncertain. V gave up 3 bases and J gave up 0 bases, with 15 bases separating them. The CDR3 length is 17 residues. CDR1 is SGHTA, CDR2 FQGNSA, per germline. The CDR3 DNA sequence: TGTGCCAGCAGCTTCGGACTGAGTTTTAACTCTGGAAACACCATATATTTT. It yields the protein CASSFGLSFNSGNTIYF.

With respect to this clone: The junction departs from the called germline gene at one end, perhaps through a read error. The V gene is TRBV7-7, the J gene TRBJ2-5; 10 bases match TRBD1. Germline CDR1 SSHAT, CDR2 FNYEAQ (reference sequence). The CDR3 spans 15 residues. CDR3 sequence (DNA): TGTGCTAGCAGCTCACTCGGGACAGGGGAAGAGACCCAGTACTTC. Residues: CASSSLGTGEETQYF.

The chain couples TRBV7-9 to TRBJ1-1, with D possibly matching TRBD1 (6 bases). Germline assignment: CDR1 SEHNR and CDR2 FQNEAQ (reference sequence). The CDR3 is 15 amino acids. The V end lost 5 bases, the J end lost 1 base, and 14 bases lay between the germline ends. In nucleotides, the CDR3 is TGTGCCAGCAGCCACACCCTGGACAGGAACACTGAAGCTTTCTTT. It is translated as CASSHTLDRNTEAFF.

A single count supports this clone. CDR3 sequence (DNA): TGTGCCAGCAGTTACACTGAGCCCCAGCATTTT. Protein product: CASSYTEPQHF. The J gene is TRBJ1-5, the V gene TRBV6-6; D is unclear. This CDR3 contains 11 residues. Germline V gives CDR1 MNHNY, CDR2 SVGAGI (reference sequence). Between the trimmed V and J ends, which lost 2 bases and 8 bases, there was a span of 4 bases.

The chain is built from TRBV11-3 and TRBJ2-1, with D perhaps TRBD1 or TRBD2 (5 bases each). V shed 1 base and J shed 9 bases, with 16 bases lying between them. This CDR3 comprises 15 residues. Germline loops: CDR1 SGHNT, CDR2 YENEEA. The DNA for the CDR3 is TGTGCCAGCAGCTTAGGGGGACCTAGCAAGGGTGAGCAGTTCTTC. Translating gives CASSLGGPSKGEQFF.